The subject of this entry is one T cell receptor (beta chain). Its antigen is not yet known. No quality values exist for individual bases; no much larger clone is one base distant. This sample was taken from a study of cytomegalovirus exposure and HLA in healthy donors (dated by TCRdb to the late 2010s). Regarding the research as a whole: In an earlier analysis of 450 to 750 of the donors, 276 Gb of sequence data and approximately 100 million unique TCR beta sequences from 150 million to 200 million T cells were reported. Roughly 300 gigabases of sequencing data and around 80 million unique TCR sequences made up an early release that covered several hundred HLA-typed donors. Of the roughly 400 genotyped donors, 81% fell in the genetic ancestry cluster associated with self-reported Caucasian donors. The aim of the study was to test whether cataloging public T cell receptors could identify signatures of past pathogen exposure. The study used immunosequencing to profile the T cell repertoires of about 670 subjects and linked those repertoires to cytomegalovirus serostatus. In addition to the first cohort of around 670 subjects, a separate validation cohort of about 120 different subjects was used. To predict cytomegalovirus infection status, the study combined high-throughput TCR immunosequencing, statistical association of individual TCRs with disease status, and machine learning. A later analysis re-analyzed previously published TCR beta repertoires from 600 to 850 donors and added high-resolution HLA genotyping to study TCR occurrence patterns. The later analysis used no new phenotypic data to find candidate immune exposures, relying instead on TCR beta sequences and their occurrence across donors. An earlier analysis of a few hundred of the donors applied high-throughput TCR beta sequencing to assess whether each TCR beta V gene segment acted as functional or pseudogenic. Alongside the repertoire data, information on donor age, sex, ethnicity and CMV serostatus was compiled. In a later genetic analysis, genome-wide SNP genotypes for about three fifths of the 666 donors were used, and that subset was treated as a discovery cohort. All discovery cohort repertoires had been generated using a single sequencing platform. HLA typing included class I and class II loci at four-digit resolution. The number of donors typed differed by locus, with about 629-630 for A, B, C, DRB1 and DQB1, approximately 500 for DQA1, 600 to 610 for DPA1, and some 450 for DPB1. Five DR-DQ haplotypes were handled as single units for association and clustering because linkage in the cohort was strong. Across approximately 400 genotyped donors of the cohort, an average of about 240,000 unique TCR beta nucleotide sequences per donor were sequenced, and 15% to 20% of those sequences were non-productive.

General findings and caveats noted by the study authors: In a later genetic analysis, a missense DCLRE1C variant was associated with V-gene and J-gene trimming of TCR beta chains, and the association was replicated in an independent cohort. Most TCR sequences were observed very rarely across donors, whereas some public TCRs were present in many individuals. A further reported finding was that TCR beta sequences accurately predicted the HLA-A and HLA-B alleles for most subjects in the first cohort. A later genetic analysis reported fewer N-insertions in productive TCRs among donors in an Asian-associated ancestry cluster than the roughly 640-donor mean. For the cohort, immune exposure information was limited to CMV serostatus. The presence/absence analyses assumed that sequencing depth was roughly uniform across donors, and that assumption may not be true. Because some donors lacked HLA typing at each locus, the association tests relied only on the typed subset. According to a later analysis, TCR association rates differed among HLA loci, with DRB1 alleles showing the most associated TCRs and HLA-C alleles showing the fewest. The earlier analysis of about 600 of the donors excluded 15 to 20 rarely observed V segments, including chromosome 9 orphons, because counts were too low. Linkage disequilibrium might explain the correlated functional status among segregating V segments, but an unknown experimental factor could not be excluded. In this cohort, only TCR beta chains were sequenced, and detectable features were limited by the absence of alpha or paired-chain data. Three of the identified cytomegalovirus-associated TCR beta chains were confirmed in vitro to be specific for cytomegalovirus antigens. An earlier analysis of approximately 570 of the donors showed that most TCR beta V segments appeared in productive rearrangements either about 87% or about 30% of the time, which broadly matched IMGT annotations. The 87-base-pair reads could not distinguish some IMGT-functional V segments, including TRBV6-2 and TRBV6-3, so those segments were excluded. A later analysis found that HLA-associated TCR beta chains were more clonally expanded and had lower generation probabilities than equally common non-associated chains. When HLA alleles, especially DR and DQ, strongly co-occurred, TCR associations were difficult to assign to individual alleles. Several of the top co-occurrence clusters appeared to be linked to parvovirus B19, influenza, CMV and Epstein-Barr virus, according to a later analysis. It was suggested by the authors that the approach could potentially be generalized to other disease states and immunological phenotypes. In the study, around 160 TCR beta chains were listed as associated with cytomegalovirus. A group of highly shared sequence variants was considered likely to be a technical artifact of the sequencing pipeline. In both the original and validation cohorts, the classifier was reported to diagnose cytomegalovirus status with high specificity and sensitivity. Specific HLA alleles were associated with 15,000 to 20,000 TCR beta sequences at a false discovery rate of 0.05 in a later analysis. A later analysis found that most CMV-associated TCR beta chains appeared HLA-restricted, with HLA associations seemingly driven largely by CMV exposure.

Library preparation employed the immunoSEQ multiplex PCR assay. For the multiplex PCR, a mixture combining 60 forward primers for TCR Vbeta segments and 13 reverse primers for TCR Jbeta segments was used. A multiplex PCR assay on genomic DNA amplified the CDR3 region of rearranged TCR beta genes. Amplified TCR beta libraries were sequenced as 87-base-pair reads on the Illumina HiSeq System. Processing in the source paper ran as follows. Across the 640 or so repertoires, a later analysis counted 80 million or so unique TCR beta chains, 8.5 million to 12 million of which were shared by at least two donors. Raw reads were error-corrected and collapsed into unique sequences with a nearest-neighbor algorithm that merged closely related sequences to remove PCR and sequencing errors. CDR3 sequences were aligned to IMGT reference sequences to assign V, D and J gene segments. For a sequence to be retained, a match of at least six nucleotides to both a V gene segment and a J gene segment was required. A rearrangement counted as productive if the CDR3 had no stop codons and remained in frame with V and J, and every other rearrangement counted as non-productive. CDR3 was defined according to IMGT convention as the region running from the second conserved V-encoded cysteine to the conserved J-encoded phenylalanine. Sequences without an unambiguous match to a single V gene segment were excluded from the earlier analysis of several hundred of the donors. In an earlier analysis of several hundred of the donors, a V segment was called functional when productive rearrangements were above 56.7%, and segregating when the standard deviation between donors exceeded 5%. A statistical classification framework was built for diagnosing cytomegalovirus status from the catalog of TCR beta chain sequences. In a later analysis, TCR nucleotide sequences were compared against IMGT/GENE-DB human TR gene sequences so that V and J genes could be assigned. In a later analysis, CDR3 sequences and most-parsimonious VDJ recombination scenarios were assigned using the TCRdist pipeline. In a later analysis, each TCR beta chain was defined by its CDR3 amino acid sequence together with its V-gene family, and reads without a unique V-gene family were excluded. A later analysis removed 600 or so highly shared, low-generation-probability nucleotide sequences to deal with suspected cross-contamination and a sequencing artifact. In a later analysis, a clonal expansion index for each public chain was calculated from normalized within-repertoire ranks of inferred template counts. Generation probabilities in a later analysis came from a VDJ recombination model fitted to out-of-frame rearrangements, and those results were checked against IGoR. Hypergeometric tests were used in a later analysis to score TCR-TCR, TCR-HLA and TCR-CMV co-occurrence, with a repertoire-size bias correction applied to the TCR pairs. To estimate false discovery rates, a later analysis permuted the HLA or CMV assignments 20 times. In a later analysis, co-occurring TCRs were grouped using DBSCAN, with TCRdist sequence similarity added in when clustering inside HLA-allele-positive subsets. Co-occurrence clustering excluded repertoires with fewer than 30,000 or more than 120,000 public chains, plus five with anomalous nucleotide sharing. Not all clones reach the TCRdb copy of this immuneACCESS table, which keeps in-frame sequences only. Checked studies attribute under half of the gap to unresolved V genes and leave the rest unexplained. The V and J calls and the clone size are those of that table, but D and trimming were determined from the DNA. Within this sample are over 100,000 clones, with about 9.2% of them counted one time only. About 7.5% of the sample comes from the top ten.

There are 15 amino acids in the CDR3, from cysteine to phenylalanine inclusive. Only the CDR3 portion is preserved as DNA: 45 bases, with reading frame beginning at the first base. For CDR1 and CDR2, the germline V gene lists SGHRS and YFSETQ. V loses 1 base, J loses 3 bases, and the germline ends lie 12 bases apart. The cohort consisted of 670 or so healthy bone marrow donors. All cohort members were sampled while nominally healthy, although unrecorded immune exposures were likely present. The donor tested CMV seropositive and was one of the 289 seropositive cohort members. Each donor provided a peripheral blood sample, and peripheral blood mononuclear cells were used for TCR beta sequencing. Genomic DNA extraction from the blood cell samples was performed with the Qiagen DNeasy Blood Extraction Kit.

Sequencing used PBMCs. The TCR originated in a middle-aged woman in good health and CMV-seropositive. The V and J genes are TRBV5-1 and TRBJ2-3; the D region possibly corresponds to TRBD2 (5 bases align). Here is the DNA: TGCGCCAGCAGCTTGCTAGCAGTAGGGACAGATACGCAGTATTTT. Translated, this is CASSLLAVGTDTQYF.